Listed below are T cell receptor beta chains from one sample, sequenced in a study of blood T cell repertoires in COVID-19. Sequencing was performed with immunoSEQ multiplex PCR; in TCRdb, only in-frame clones are kept and a portion is missing. This sample has some 190,000 clones, with about 86% found just once. Sequencing was done on a sample of PBMCs or T cells enriched from blood (not recorded which). The receptors shown here come from a woman in her thirties or forties in a cohort exposed to, infected with or recovered from COVID-19 (not recorded which). Each CDR3 is given with its conserved first and last residue. A D gene is named only where the DNA matches it firmly. Expanded clones are given a class, and other clones once, few, many or no size at all.

clone_size	d_call	v_call	cdr3_length	j_call	cdr3_nt	cdr3_aa
NA	TRBD2	TRBV5-1	16	TRBJ2-2	TGCGCCAGCAGCTACCTAGCGGGAGGGAACACCGGGGAGCTGTTTTTT	CASSYLAGGNTGELFF
NA	TRBD1	TRBV9	14	TRBJ2-1	TGTGCCAGCAGCGTAGGGGACAGCTACAATGAGCAGTTCTTC	CASSVGDSYNEQFF
few	TRBD1	TRBV5-1	14	TRBJ1-4	TGCGCCAGCAGCTTGGGACAGGGGGATGAAAAACTGTTTTTT	CASSLGQGDEKLFF
once	NA	TRBV5-3	14	TRBJ1-1	TGTGCCAGAAGCTTGTTACAGGGAAACACTGAAGCTTTCTTT	CARSLLQGNTEAFF
once	NA	TRBV5-4	13	TRBJ1-2	TGTGCCAGCAGCTATAGATTAGCCTATGGCTACACCTTC	CASSYRLAYGYTF
NA	NA	TRBV6-1	15	TRBJ1-3	TGTGCCAGCAGTAGGGACACCACCTCTGGAAACACCATATATTTT	CASSRDTTSGNTIYF
NA	NA	TRBV5-1	14	TRBJ1-6	TGCGCCAGCAGCTTTGACAGCAGTAATTCACCCCTCCACTTT	CASSFDSSNSPLHF
NA	TRBD2	TRBV18	16	TRBJ2-1	TGTGCCAGCTCACCTTTTAGCGGGAGGGCCACAAATGAGCAGTTCTTC	CASSPFSGRATNEQFF
NA	TRBD1	TRBV13	13	TRBJ2-1	TGTGCCAGCAGCTTACAGGGGGTCAATGAGCAGTTCTTC	CASSLQGVNEQFF
NA	TRBD2	TRBV10-2	15	TRBJ2-3	TGCGCCAGCCTGCCGGGACTAGCTAATTTGGATACGCAGTATTTT	CASLPGLANLDTQYF
NA	TRBD1	TRBV7-8	17	TRBJ1-1	TGTGCCAGCAGCTTTGCTTCCACGACAGGGTTGGGCACTGAAGCTTTCTTT	CASSFASTTGLGTEAFF
many	TRBD2	TRBV7-7	15	TRBJ2-5	TGTGCCAGCAGCCAAAGCGGGAGCGAGGGAGAGACCCAGTACTTC	CASSQSGSEGETQYF
NA	NA	TRBV6-1	15	TRBJ1-5	TGTGCCAGCAGTGACAGAGGAAAGAATTTTCAGCCCCAGCATTTT	CASSDRGKNFQPQHF
NA	TRBD1	TRBV30	12	TRBJ1-6	TGTGCCTTTGGACAGGGGAGAACACCCCTCCACTTT	CAFGQGRTPLHF
NA	NA	TRBV11-2	14	TRBJ2-7	TGTGCCAGCAGCTCCTGGACACGGATCTACGAGCAGTACTTC	CASSSWTRIYEQYF
NA	NA	TRBV7-8	14	TRBJ1-2	TGTGCCAGCAGCTATCTTCAGGAGGACTATGGCTACACCTTC	CASSYLQEDYGYTF
NA	TRBD1	TRBV20-1	15	TRBJ2-1	TGCAGTGCTAGTAAGCCAGGGGGATCCTACAATGAGCAGTTCTTC	CSASKPGGSYNEQFF
once	NA	TRBV13	17	TRBJ1-3	TGTGCCAGCAGCTCAAGGGCGACAGGCCTCGAGGGAAACACCATATATTTT	CASSSRATGLEGNTIYF
NA	TRBD2	TRBV6-1	14	TRBJ2-7	TGTGCCAGCAGTGAAACGACTAGCGACGACGAGCAGTACTTC	CASSETTSDDEQYF
once	NA	TRBV5-1	14	TRBJ1-1	TGCGCCAGCAGCTTGGACAGGGCGTACACTGAAGCTTTCTTT	CASSLDRAYTEAFF
NA	TRBD2	TRBV5-5	16	TRBJ2-5	TGTGCCAGCAGCCTGGAGAGCGGGAGGGCCGAGGAGACCCAGTACTTC	CASSLESGRAEETQYF
NA	NA	TRBV30	14	TRBJ1-5	TGTGCCTGGAGTGTACGCACAGGCAATCAGCCCCAGCATTTT	CAWSVRTGNQPQHF
NA	TRBD2	TRBV7-2	15	TRBJ2-3	TGTGCCAGCAGCCCTCTAGCGGGACTCACAGATACGCAGTATTTT	CASSPLAGLTDTQYF
NA	TRBD1	TRBV13	16	TRBJ1-2	TGTGCCAGCAGCATCTGGGACAGGGGCCCTAACTATGGCTACACCTTC	CASSIWDRGPNYGYTF
NA	NA	TRBV5-6	15	TRBJ2-1	TGTGCCAGCAGCCTTGACAGCCTTGCCTACAATGAGCAGTTCTTC	CASSLDSLAYNEQFF
NA	NA	TRBV29-1	18	TRBJ2-3	TGCAGCGTTGAATCAGAATCGGGAGACAATGTTTCCCCGTGGGCGCAGTATTTT	CSVESESGDNVSPWAQYF
few	NA	TRBV25-1	11	TRBJ2-7	TGTGCCAGCAGCACAGGGTCCGAGCAGTACTTC	CASSTGSEQYF
NA	TRBD1	TRBV7-9	17	TRBJ1-3	TGTGCCAGCAGCTTACACGGACAGGCGACCTCTGGAAACACCATATATTTT	CASSLHGQATSGNTIYF
NA	NA	TRBV25-1	18	TRBJ1-5	TGTGCCAGCAGTGAATGGGGTTTGGGCAGGGAACACAATCAGCCCCAGCATTTT	CASSEWGLGREHNQPQHF
NA	NA	TRBV5-6	16	TRBJ1-1	TGTGCCAGCAGCTTGTATCTCCAGGTGATTGACACTGAAGCTTTCTTT	CASSLYLQVIDTEAFF
NA	TRBD1	TRBV5-6	12	TRBJ1-2	TGTGCCAGCAGCCCGGACAGGAATGGCTACACCTTC	CASSPDRNGYTF
few	NA	TRBV28	15	TRBJ2-7	TGTGCCAGCAGTAGGCCGGGGGAGACTAGAAGCGAGCAGTACTTC	CASSRPGETRSEQYF
NA	NA	TRBV5-6	14	TRBJ2-1	TGTGCCAGCAGAGGATTGAACAGATTCAATGAGCAGTTCTTC	CASRGLNRFNEQFF
NA	NA	TRBV2	17	TRBJ2-6	TGTGCCAGCAGTGTCCAAGCCCCTAGCTCTGGGGCCAACGTCCTGACTTTC	CASSVQAPSSGANVLTF
NA	TRBD1	TRBV10-3	14	TRBJ1-5	TGTGCCATCAGTGGGACAGGCAACAATCAGCCCCAGCATTTT	CAISGTGNNQPQHF